The subject of this entry is one TCR beta chain. No antigen is known for it. The data originate from a study of T-cell reconstitution after alpha-beta-depleted transplantation in children. Study-level findings and limits: Expanded graft clones, several hundred of them, were reportedly the source of alpha-beta T cells about two months after transplant.

As it was prepared, the TCRbeta library received unique molecular identifiers. TCRdb itself ran the PCR reads through MiXCR, one entry per CDR3 protein. The table has 750,000 to 950,000 distinct CDR3 sequences, about 15% seen once. V lost 5 bases and J 0 bases, leaving 15 bases between the germline ends. There are 15 residues in the CDR3. CDR1 and CDR2 (germline): SGHRS, YFSETQ. The sample consisted of PBMCs, mostly from graft donor cells, taken 360 days after TCRalphabeta/CD19-depleted stem cell transplant. This sequence originates from a male patient younger than 18 who had a stem cell transplant for acute lymphoblastic leukemia, so the T cells may come from the graft donor. The genes are TRBV5-1 and TRBJ2-7; no clear D. CDR3 sequence: CASSTDGYLSYEQYF. As DNA, the CDR3 is TGCGCCAGCAGTACCGACGGGTACCTCTCCTACGAGCAGTACTTC.